Listed here are 29 T cell receptor beta chains from one sample, sequenced in a study of T cells in Graves' hyperthyroidism and ophthalmopathy. The CDR3 regions of TCR beta were amplified from RNA transcripts. The TCR CDR3 first-round RT-PCR relied on the HTBI primer set. TCRdb ran MiXCR on the multiplex PCR reads and lists one entry per CDR3 protein. The sample has just over 550,000 distinct CDR3 sequences, approximately 44% seen once; the top ten hold 8.2%. The sequenced sample was peripheral blood or thyroid tissue (not recorded which). These receptors were taken from a woman younger than 35 with Graves' hyperthyroidism.

This clonotype appeared many times. The rearrangement joins TRBV2 to TRBJ1-2, with 7 positions matching TRBD1. The J segment lost 6 bases and the V segment lost 3 bases, leaving 10 bases of the junction unmatched. Germline values: CDR1 SNHLY, CDR2 FYNNEI. The CDR3 extends over 15 amino acids. In nucleotides, the CDR3 is TGTGCCAGCAGTGAGGAAACAGGGGAGCGGAATGGCTACACCTTC. It is translated as CASSEETGERNGYTF.

This rearrangement joins TRBV7-9 to TRBJ2-2; tentative D call: TRBD2 (5 bases). The V and J ends lost 9 bases and 4 bases respectively, with 21 bases between them. Per germline, CDR1 SEHNR and CDR2 FQNEAQ (reference sequence). This CDR3 region has 16 residues. The CDR3, as DNA: TGTGCCAGGAGCCAACCAGGACGGCTAGCCACCGGGGAGCTGTTTTTT. Translated: CARSQPGRLATGELFF. Drawing the rest from reference TRBV7-9 and TRBJ2-2, the complete variable domain is DTGVSQNPRHKITKRGQNVTFRCDPISEHNRLYWYRQTLGQGPEFLTYFQNEAQLEKSRLLSDRFSAERPKGSFSTLEIQRTEQGDSAMYLCARSQPGRLATGELFFGEGSRLTVL.

V usage is TRBV29-1 and J usage is TRBJ1-2; weak D call: TRBD1 (5 bases). Germline V gene data show CDR1 as SQVTM and CDR2 as ANQGSEA. The CDR3 totals 13 residues. The V end was cut by 4 bases, the J end by 5 bases, with 14 bases between. DNA for the CDR3: TGCAGCGTTGGGGGCAGGGCGACATATGGCTACACCTTC. Encoded protein: CSVGGRATYGYTF.

The chain uses TRBV25-1 and TRBJ1-5, with D hard to call. This CDR3 has 15 amino acids. Germline values: CDR1 MGHDK, CDR2 SYGVNS. Trimming took 3 bases from V and 4 from J, leaving 13 bases between them. CDR3: CASSEPGLTNQPQHF. CDR3 in DNA: TGTGCCAGCAGTGAGCCGGGGTTAACAAATCAGCCCCAGCATTTT. Using reference TRBV25-1 and TRBJ1-5 for the parts outside the CDR3, the full variable domain is EADIYQTPRYLVIGTGKKITLECSQTMGHDKMYWYQQDPGMELHLIHYSYGVNSTEKGDLSSESTVSRIRTEHFPLTLESARPSHTSQYLCASSEPGLTNQPQHFGDGTRLSIL.

Only a few counts were recorded for this clonotype. This chain connects TRBV12-3 or TRBV12-4 to TRBJ1-1, with a weak D call TRBD1 (6 bases). CDR3 length: 11 amino acids. Trimming left V 7 bases short and J 11 bases short, with 14 bases between. The chain's CDR3 is CASTVTGQAFF. The CDR3 region has the DNA TGTGCCAGCACCGTTACAGGGCAGGCTTTCTTT.

Many counts were recorded for this clonotype. The V and J genes are TRBV7-9 and TRBJ2-5; D gene ambiguous. V shed 5 bases and J shed 5 bases, with 3 bases lying between them. Germline V gives CDR1 SEHNR, CDR2 FQNEAQ (reference sequence). This CDR3 has 10 residues. CDR3 nucleotides: TGTGCCAGCAGCCCGGAGACCCAGTACTTC. Translated: CASSPETQYF.

This clonotype was detected once. The V gene is TRBV7-2, the J gene TRBJ1-3; 7 bases are shared with TRBD1. Germline V CDR1 and CDR2: SGHTA, FQGNSA. The CDR3 is made up of 14 amino acids. With 2 bases clipped from V and 4 bases from J, the junction kept 2 bases outside the gene matches. For the CDR3, the DNA is TGTGCCAGCAGCTTAATGGGACAGGGAAACACCATATATTTT. Protein sequence: CASSLMGQGNTIYF. The variable domain in full, completed from reference TRBV7-2 and TRBJ1-3, reads GAGVSQSPSNKVTEKGKDVELRCDPISGHTALYWYRQSLGQGLEFLIYFQGNSAPDKSGLPSDRFSAERTGGSVSTLTIQRTQQEDSAVYLCASSLMGQGNTIYFGEGSWLTVV.

The chain carries TRBV19 and TRBJ1-1; D not certain. The germline CDR1 and CDR2 sequences are LNHDA and SQIVND (reference sequence). The V gene lost 6 bases and the J gene lost 0 bases, with 8 bases spanning the gap. CDR3 length: 13 residues. The CDR3 DNA follows: TGTGCCAGTAGGAGAAAGCTGAACACTGAAGCTTTCTTT. Translated: CASRRKLNTEAFF.

A few counts support this clonotype. The J gene is TRBJ2-7, the V gene TRBV2; 13 positions agree with TRBD2. V was pared by 6 bases and J by 0 bases, with 2 bases of the junction left unmatched. The CDR3 has 15 residues. CDR1 and CDR2 from the germline V gene are SNHLY and FYNNEI. CDR3 DNA: TGTGCCAGCAGACGGACTAGCGGGAGCTCCTACGAGCAGTACTTC. Protein sequence: CASRRTSGSSYEQYF. The full variable domain, its missing parts supplied by reference TRBV2 and TRBJ2-7, is EPEVTQTPSHQVTQMGQEVILRCVPISNHLYFYWYRQILGQKVEFLVSFYNNEISEKSEIFDDQFSVERPDGSNFTLKIRSTKLEDSAMYFCASRRTSGSSYEQYFGPGTRLTVT.

This clonotype was counted between two and nine times. CDR3 DNA sequence: TGCAGTGCCCTTTCCCGGGGGACTGAAGCTTTCTTT. Its protein is CSALSRGTEAFF. This sequence joins TRBV20-1 and TRBJ1-1; perhaps TRBD1 as D (5 bases). V lost 6 bases to trimming and J lost 5 bases, with 13 bases between them. The CDR3 extends over 12 amino acids. CDR1 DFQATT and CDR2 SNEGSKA come from the germline V gene (reference sequence).

The rearrangement joins TRBV7-2 to TRBJ1-2; tentatively, D is TRBD1 (5 bases). V was cut by 5 bases and J by 4 bases, with 14 bases left in between. The CDR3 extends over 14 amino acids. Germline V gene sequence: CDR1 SGHTA, CDR2 FQGNSA. The CDR3 DNA sequence: TGTGCCAGCAGCCATCCGGGACGGATCTATGGCTACACCTTC. It specifies CASSHPGRIYGYTF.

V usage is TRBV20-1 and J usage is TRBJ2-7; 14 nucleotides match TRBD2. The V gene end was trimmed by 0 bases and the J gene end by 3 bases; junction bases not matched to a gene: 1. CDR1 is DFQATT and CDR2 is SNEGSKA in the germline V gene (reference sequence). CDR3 length: 15 amino acids. The CDR3 sequence is CSARETSGRDYEQYF. CDR3 DNA: TGCAGTGCTAGAGAGACTAGCGGGAGGGACTACGAGCAGTACTTC.

The rearrangement joins TRBV7-2 to TRBJ1-5, with D perhaps matching TRBD1 (6 bases). The CDR3 is made up of 16 amino acids. Germline V gene data show CDR1 as SGHTA and CDR2 as FQGNSA. V lost 1 base and J lost 13, with 23 bases in between. CDR3 DNA sequence: TGTGCCAGCAGCTTAGAGGGTGCAGGGGCGCCTCTGGAACAGCATTTT. Protein product: CASSLEGAGAPLEQHF.

The V gene is TRBV20-1, the J gene TRBJ1-5, with D possibly being TRBD1 (5 bases). V was trimmed by 0 bases and J by 5 bases, leaving 14 bases between them. This CDR3 is 15 amino acids long. Per the germline V gene, CDR1 is DFQATT and CDR2 is SNEGSKA (reference sequence). This CDR3 reads CSARDLRDGDQPQHF. The CDR3 DNA reads TGCAGTGCTAGAGATCTTCGGGACGGGGATCAGCCCCAGCATTTT.

As for this clonotype: Because the CDR3 is missing its conserved closing phenylalanine or tryptophan, this is likely a read error. The DNA is omitted, as the CDR3 cannot be located on it reliably, and the CDR3 follows TCRdb's listing. This chain uses TRBV15 with TRBJ2-6. The germline gives CDR1 LNHNV, CDR2 YYDKDF (reference sequence). The CDR3 sequence runs 8 residues, both termini included. This CDR3 is CATSRRNT.

V is TRBV25-1 and J is TRBJ1-5, with 7 bases fitting TRBD1. The CDR3 contains 18 residues. Trimming cost V 5 bases and J 3 bases; bases outside gene matches: 16. From germline, CDR1 is MGHDK and CDR2 SYGVNS. This CDR3 reads CASSLSWDSPFYNQPQHF. In nucleotides, the CDR3 is TGTGCCAGCAGTTTATCGTGGGACAGTCCTTTTTACAATCAGCCCCAGCATTTT.

This clonotype has just a few counts. The chain couples TRBV20-1 to TRBJ1-6, with 7 bases matching TRBD1. Trimming removed 0 bases from V and 6 bases from J; junction bases left unmatched: 8. The CDR3 runs 16 residues. CDR1 is DFQATT and CDR2 is SNEGSKA in the germline V gene (reference sequence). The CDR3 spells CSAREGGQPSNSPLHF. Written as DNA, the CDR3 is TGCAGTGCTAGAGAGGGGGGACAGCCTTCTAATTCACCCCTCCACTTT.

This chain joins TRBV7-2 and TRBJ1-3; D gene ambiguous. V shed 3 bases and J shed 0 bases, with 9 bases lying between them. Germline CDR1 reads SGHTA; CDR2 reads FQGNSA. This CDR3 is 15 amino acids long. CDR3 sequence (DNA): TGTGCCAGCAGCTTTGGGGTGGCCTCTGGAAACACCATATATTTT. This gives the protein CASSFGVASGNTIYF.

The V call is TRBV20-1, the J call TRBJ2-2, with a weak D call TRBD1 (6 bases). Per germline, CDR1 DFQATT and CDR2 SNEGSKA (reference sequence). The CDR3 spans 16 residues. Trimming shortened V by 5 bases and J by 6 bases, and 22 bases separated the two germline ends. The CDR3 loop reads CSAGSRDTTISGELFF. The CDR3 nucleotides read TGCAGTGCTGGGTCCCGGGACACGACGATATCCGGGGAGCTGTTTTTT.

This clonotype has ten or more counts. The chain joins TRBV6-5 to TRBJ1-5; D may be TRBD1 (6 bases). Trimming took off 5 bases at V and 6 bases at J, with 8 bases between the two ends. Looked up from germline, CDR1 is MNHEY and CDR2 is SVGAGI. This CDR3 has 12 residues. Written as DNA, the CDR3 is TGTGCCAGCAGTGGAGGGGGTCAGCCCCAGCATTTT. It codes for CASSGGGQPQHF.

This clonotype was observed at least ten times. CDR3 amino acids: CAISESGGYGYTF. The CDR3 DNA is TGTGCCATCAGTGAGTCAGGAGGGTATGGCTACACCTTC. This rearrangement joins TRBV10-3 to TRBJ1-2; D is undetermined. Germline CDR1 reads ENHRY; CDR2 reads SYGVKD. V was shortened by 0 bases and J by 5 bases, with 7 bases between the two germline ends. The CDR3 runs 13 residues.

This clonotype was counted ten times or more. The J gene is TRBJ1-1, the V gene TRBV10-3, with TRBD1 matching 9 bases. The CDR3 runs to 13 residues. V lost 6 bases to trimming and J lost 3 bases; unmatched junction nucleotides: 2. The germline V gene encodes CDR1 ENHRY and CDR2 SYGVKD. CDR3 sequence: CAISRQGDTEAFF. CDR3 nucleotides: TGTGCCATCAGCCGACAGGGGGACACTGAAGCTTTCTTT.

V and J are TRBV5-4 and TRBJ1-3, with TRBD1 identical over 7 bases. This CDR3 contains 16 residues. In germline, CDR1 is SGHNT, CDR2 YYREEE (reference sequence). V lost 0 bases to trimming and J lost 1 base; unmatched junction nucleotides: 4. The CDR3 loop is CASSLAVRGSGNTIYF. The CDR3 bases are TGTGCCAGCAGCTTGGCCGTCAGGGGGTCTGGAAACACCATATATTTT.

This chain uses TRBV6-5 with TRBJ2-7; no clear D. Per germline, CDR1 MNHEY and CDR2 SVGAGI. CDR3 size: 15 residues. V lost 4 bases and J 4 bases, leaving 17 bases between the germline ends. The CDR3 reads CASSSGSFTRYEQYF. In DNA form, the CDR3 reads TGTGCCAGCAGTTCAGGTAGCTTCACGAGGTACGAGCAGTACTTC.

The chain recombines TRBV15 with TRBJ1-6; possibly TRBD1 for D (5 bases). The CDR3 loop spans 14 amino acids. In germline, CDR1 is LNHNV, CDR2 YYDKDF (reference sequence). With 1 base removed from V and 10 bases from J, the gap between germline ends came to 11 bases. CDR3 residues: CATSRALAGSPLHF. The CDR3 DNA follows: TGTGCCACCAGCAGAGCTTTGGCAGGGTCACCCCTCCACTTT.

Points on this clonotype: A much larger clone differs by one base, so this may be a read error. This is likely a read error, given that the CDR3 carries no conserved phenylalanine or tryptophan at its end. The chain is built from TRBV11-3 and TRBJ2-5; a possible D gene is TRBD1 (5 bases). Germline values: CDR1 SGHNT, CDR2 YENEEA. The CDR3 is made up of 13 amino acids. Trimming pared 5 bases from V and 2 bases from J, leaving 9 bases between. The CDR3 bases are TGTGCCAGCAGCCCCGGACATCAAGAGACCCAGTACCTC. Translating gives CASSPGHQETQYL.

The CDR3 coding sequence is TGTGCCATCAGTGTCGGGACAGGGGGCAATTCACCCCTCCACTTT. Translation: CAISVGTGGNSPLHF. The V gene is TRBV10-3, the J gene TRBJ1-6; 12 bases match TRBD1. Per germline, CDR1 ENHRY and CDR2 SYGVKD. The CDR3 sequence is 15 residues long. With V trimmed by 4 bases and J by 7 bases, 2 bases remained unmatched.

This clonotype was detected many times. The V call is TRBV29-1, the J call TRBJ1-2; D not resolved. Germline-derived CDR1 and CDR2 are SQVTM and ANQGSEA. V was cut by 6 bases and J by 7 bases, with 15 bases left in between. The CDR3 is made up of 12 amino acids. In DNA form, the CDR3 reads TGCAGCGTCCACTTCCGTTCTGTTGGCTACACCTTC. The encoded protein is CSVHFRSVGYTF.

The chain recombines TRBV7-2 with TRBJ1-4, with 9 nucleotides matching TRBD1. CDR1 is SGHTA, CDR2 FQGNSA, per germline. V trimming: 5 bases; J trimming: 6 bases; junction bases outside the gene matches: 7. The CDR3 length is 15 residues. CDR3 residues: CASSQTDRGDEKLFF. CDR3 DNA sequence: TGTGCCAGCAGCCAGACGGACAGGGGAGATGAAAAACTGTTTTTT.